These T cell receptor beta chains were read from a single sample in a study of blood T cell repertoires in COVID-19. The method was immunoSEQ multiplex PCR; TCRdb's version includes in-frame clones alone and lacks a portion of them. The table lists around 160,000 clones, roughly 90% of them singletons. Sequencing used PBMCs or T cells enriched from blood (not recorded which). The receptor source for this set is a woman aged 40 to 55 who had been exposed to COVID-19. Both conserved end residues are part of each CDR3. D genes are given only for firm matches. Not every row has a clone size; where given, it reads once, few, many or a size class.

j_call d_call clone_size v_call cdr3_aa cdr3_nt
TRBJ2-7 - - TRBV9 CASSVDWGPYEQYF TGTGCCAGCAGCGTAGATTGGGGGCCCTACGAGCAGTACTTC
TRBJ2-7 TRBD1 - TRBV2 CASREPDRGQEQYF TGTGCCAGCAGGGAGCCGGACAGGGGGCAAGAGCAGTACTTC
TRBJ1-4 - - TRBV19 CASTFRGSNEKLFF TGTGCCAGTACATTCCGGGGTTCTAATGAAAAACTGTTTTTT
TRBJ2-3 TRBD2 - TRBV29-1 CSVDGGDTQYF TGCAGCGTTGACGGGGGGGATACGCAGTATTTT
TRBJ2-7 TRBD1 - TRBV6-5 CATRGTGGKQYF TGTGCAACCAGGGGGACAGGCGGCAAGCAGTACTTC
TRBJ2-2 - - TRBV28 CASSFRRGRLAGELFF TGTGCCAGCAGTTTTAGGAGGGGACGATTAGCCGGGGAGCTGTTTTTT
TRBJ1-1 - - TRBV30 CAWTGNAEAFF TGTGCCTGGACAGGGAACGCTGAAGCTTTCTTT
TRBJ2-2 - - TRBV29-1 CSVVKAGTGELFF TGCAGCGTAGTGAAGGCGGGAACCGGGGAGCTGTTTTTT
TRBJ2-2 TRBD1 few TRBV19 CASSKGQGNAGELFF TGTGCCAGTAGTAAGGGACAGGGGAATGCCGGGGAGCTGTTTTTT
TRBJ2-1 - - TRBV6-1 CASSVRRISSYNEQFF TGTGCCAGCAGTGTTAGGCGGATTAGCTCCTACAATGAGCAGTTCTTC
TRBJ2-1 TRBD1 - TRBV5-4 CASSLARQGHNEQFF TGTGCCAGCAGCTTGGCCCGACAGGGCCACAATGAGCAGTTCTTC
TRBJ1-6 - - TRBV6-5 CASSPSGPLSPLHF TGTGCCAGCAGTCCCTCAGGGCCTCTTTCACCCCTCCACTTT
TRBJ2-7 TRBD2 - TRBV24-1 CATSELRRGGPLYEQYF TGTGCCACCAGTGAACTAAGACGGGGGGGTCCCCTCTACGAGCAGTACTTC
TRBJ2-5 - - TRBV7-6 CASSLRASGGPRETQYF TGTGCCAGCAGCTTACGTGCATCTGGGGGCCCGCGGGAGACCCAGTACTTC
TRBJ2-1 - - TRBV28 CASSLSLGLGSVENEQFF TGTGCCAGCAGTTTGTCTCTCGGTCTCGGTTCTGTAGAGAATGAGCAGTTCTTC
TRBJ1-3 - - TRBV28 CASSFGRSLSGNTIYF TGTGCCAGCAGTTTTGGCAGGTCCCTCTCTGGAAACACCATATATTTT
TRBJ2-7 - - TRBV6-5 CASISRGEQYF TGTGCCAGTATAAGCAGGGGCGAGCAGTACTTC
TRBJ1-1 - once TRBV6-5 CASSSQRGTEAFF TGTGCCAGCAGTTCGCAAAGAGGCACTGAAGCTTTCTTT
TRBJ1-1 TRBD1 - TRBV7-9 CASSLERGTGATEAFF TGTGCCAGCAGCTTAGAAAGGGGGACAGGCGCCACTGAAGCTTTCTTT
TRBJ2-3 - - TRBV7-9 CASSYPDGAADTQYF TGTGCCAGCAGCTACCCCGATGGAGCCGCGGATACGCAGTATTTT
TRBJ2-3 - - TRBV5-6 CASTRQSTDTQYF TGTGCCAGCACTCGACAGAGCACAGATACGCAGTATTTT
TRBJ2-3 - - TRBV2 CASSEGGFGTDTQYF TGTGCCAGCAGTGAAGGGGGCTTCGGGACAGATACGCAGTATTTT
TRBJ2-1 - - TRBV4-2 CASSQEAFSPYNEQFF TGTGCCAGCAGCCAAGAGGCCTTTTCCCCCTACAATGAGCAGTTCTTC
TRBJ1-1 - - TRBV19 CASRPTGTEAFF TGTGCCAGTCGTCCCACAGGGACTGAAGCTTTCTTT
TRBJ2-7 TRBD1 once TRBV19 CASSRRDRANEQYF TGTGCCAGTAGTCGCCGGGACAGGGCGAACGAGCAGTACTTC
TRBJ2-1 TRBD2 - TRBV11-3 CASSLGLAGNNEQFF TGTGCCAGCAGCTTAGGCCTAGCGGGGAACAATGAGCAGTTCTTC
TRBJ1-4 - - TRBV19 CASTPGDTHEKLFF TGTGCCAGTACCCCCGGGGACACCCATGAAAAACTGTTTTTT
TRBJ1-1 TRBD1 - TRBV13 CASSSAGTGFANTEAFF TGTGCCAGCAGCTCCGCCGGGACAGGGTTTGCGAACACTGAAGCTTTCTTT
TRBJ2-2 - - TRBV5-1 CASSGRTGTNTGELFF TGCGCCAGCAGCGGGCGAACCGGGACAAACACCGGGGAGCTGTTTTTT
TRBJ1-4 - - TRBV7-2 CASSLTPGRGLEKLFF TGTGCCAGCAGCCTGACACCGGGACGGGGACTTGAAAAACTGTTTTTT
TRBJ2-2 - few TRBV6-5 CASSYPSRGTGELFF TGTGCCAGCAGTTACCCTAGCCGGGGGACCGGGGAGCTGTTTTTT
TRBJ2-1 TRBD1 once TRBV18 CASSPRPPGQGYNEQFF TGTGCCAGCTCACCGCGTCCTCCGGGACAGGGCTACAATGAGCAGTTCTTC
TRBJ1-1 TRBD1 - TRBV28 CASYLGQDREAFF TGTGCCAGCTACCTAGGACAGGACAGAGAAGCTTTCTTT
TRBJ1-6 - - TRBV9 CASSAAGIRDSPLHF TGTGCCAGCAGCGCAGCCGGGATCCGGGATTCACCCCTCCACTTT
TRBJ2-5 - once TRBV19 CASSIGQGGQTQYF TGTGCCAGTAGTATCGGGCAGGGGGGACAGACCCAGTACTTC